A single sample gave rise to the 8 T cell receptor beta chains below, sequenced in a study of blood T cell repertoires in COVID-19. Data came from immunoSEQ multiplex PCR; TCRdb stores just in-frame clones and leaves some out. The repertoire holds about 300,000 clones, with 70% to 90% as singletons. Sequenced sample: PBMCs or T cells enriched from blood (not recorded which). These receptor sequences come from a man aged 25-45 years who had recovered from COVID-19.

This chain uses TRBV5-1 with TRBJ2-7, with 8 nucleotides matching TRBD2. Germline CDR1 reads SGHRS; CDR2 reads YFSETQ. Trimming took 0 bases from V and 2 from J; bases not matched to a gene: 10. The CDR3 consists of 17 residues. CDR3 DNA sequence: TGCGCCAGCAGCTTGGAGGCCATCGGGAGGGTTACCTACGAGCAGTACTTC. This sequence encodes CASSLEAIGRVTYEQYF.

This rearrangement joins TRBV30 to TRBJ1-1; tentative D call: TRBD1 (6 bases). Trimming took off 2 bases at V and 11 bases at J, with 15 bases between the two ends. Per germline, CDR1 GTSNPN and CDR2 SVGIG (reference sequence). The CDR3 is made up of 12 amino acids. The CDR3 DNA sequence: TGTGCCTGGAGTCCGCAGACAGGCGGGGCTTTCTTT. Protein: CAWSPQTGGAFF.

This chain uses TRBV5-6 with TRBJ2-3, with D hard to call. V was clipped by 4 bases and J by 6 bases, with 6 bases between them. Germline V lookup: CDR1 SGHDT, CDR2 YYEEEE. The CDR3 sequence is 11 residues long. CDR3: CASSRRDTQYF. The CDR3 DNA reads TGTGCCAGCAGCCGCAGGGATACGCAGTATTTT.

V and J are TRBV29-1 and TRBJ2-7, with 7 bases matching TRBD2. Germline-derived CDR1 and CDR2 are SQVTM and ANQGSEA. The V segment lost 0 bases and the J segment 3 bases; nucleotides outside the gene matches: 5. CDR3 length: 14 amino acids. The CDR3 DNA reads TGCAGCGTTGAAGATCATACGGGGGGCTACGAGCAGTACTTC. Translated: CSVEDHTGGYEQYF.

V and J are TRBV28 and TRBJ1-2; the D gene is possibly TRBD1 (6 bases). V lost 6 bases, J lost 7 bases, and 12 bases lay in between. This CDR3 region has 12 residues. The germline V gene has CDR1 MDHEN and CDR2 SYDVKM. The CDR3 region has the DNA TGTGCCAGCAGACAAAACAGGGCTGGCTACACCTTC. The encoded protein is CASRQNRAGYTF.

This rearrangement joins TRBV6-5 to TRBJ2-1; 8 positions match TRBD2. From germline, CDR1 is MNHEY and CDR2 SVGAGI. The CDR3 spans 14 residues. V was clipped by 6 bases and J by 3 bases; unmatched bases: 4. The CDR3 sequence is CASRVAGSYNEQFF. CDR3 DNA sequence: TGTGCCAGCAGAGTAGCGGGGAGCTACAATGAGCAGTTCTTC.

This clone was detected only a few times. The chain has TRBV7-9 and TRBJ1-2; 11 bases align to TRBD1. The V segment lost 2 bases and the J segment 7 bases; nucleotides outside the gene matches: 6. This CDR3 contains 15 residues. Germline loops: CDR1 SEHNR, CDR2 FQNEAQ (reference sequence). This CDR3 reads CASSLPGTGGSGYTF. In DNA, the CDR3 is TGTGCCAGCAGCTTACCAGGGACAGGGGGAAGTGGCTACACCTTC.

The J gene is TRBJ2-1, the V gene TRBV30, with D unresolved. Trimming cost V 1 base and J 6 bases, with 13 bases left between them. Per the germline V gene, CDR1 is GTSNPN and CDR2 is SVGIG (reference sequence). The CDR3 runs to 14 residues. CDR3 region: CAWSAWYIPNEQFF. The CDR3 DNA follows: TGTGCCTGGAGTGCGTGGTACATCCCCAATGAGCAGTTCTTC.